Below are 30 T cell receptor beta chains sequenced from a single sample in a study of control samples from healthy donors and cancer patients. Produced via immunoSEQ multiplex PCR; TCRdb's table is partial and in-frame only. The sample carries 100,000 to 150,000 clones, more than 75% recorded once. The sample comprised blood. Receptor source: a man aged 55 to 70 in good health.

In its sample, this clone was seen a few times. This chain links TRBV30 with TRBJ2-1; D perhaps matches TRBD2 (6 bases). V lost 6 bases and J 7 bases, leaving 22 bases between the germline ends. The CDR3 is 15 residues long. The germline V gene encodes CDR1 GTSNPN and CDR2 SVGIG (reference sequence). Here the CDR3 DNA reads TGTGCCTGCCTAAGCCCCGGGAGTCCGTTGAATGAGCAGTTCTTC. Translating gives CACLSPGSPLNEQFF.

The chain is built from TRBV5-1 and TRBJ2-5; 7 positions agree with TRBD1. This CDR3 has 15 residues. After removal of 4 bases from V and 5 bases from J, the junction contained 11 bases not matched to a gene. CDR1 and CDR2 (germline): SGHRS, YFSETQ. The CDR3 protein is CASSNVQGRGETQYF. CDR3 sequence (DNA): TGCGCCAGCAGCAATGTACAGGGGCGCGGGGAGACCCAGTACTTC.

This chain connects TRBV2 to TRBJ1-2; 7 bases are shared with TRBD1. CDR3 size: 11 residues. V trimming: 8 bases; J trimming: 7 bases; junction bases outside the gene matches: 4. Germline V gene lookup returns CDR1 SNHLY and CDR2 FYNNEI. CDR3 sequence (DNA): TGTGCCAGCTTCCGGGACAGTGGCTACACCTTC. It translates to CASFRDSGYTF.

The chain has TRBV19 and TRBJ1-5; 11 bases line up with TRBD1. The CDR3 is made up of 18 amino acids. J was trimmed by 2 bases and V by 3 bases; bases with no gene match: 9. The germline CDR1 and CDR2 sequences are LNHDA and SQIVND (reference sequence). The CDR3 bases are TGTGCCAGTAGTATTGGACAGGGGGCGCGAAATGGCAATCAGCCCCAGCATTTT. Protein product: CASSIGQGARNGNQPQHF.

The rearrangement joins TRBV6-5 to TRBJ2-1; D might be TRBD1 (6 bases). Trimming removed 6 bases from V and 7 bases from J, with 19 bases in between. There are 15 residues in the CDR3. Germline CDR1 MNHEY, CDR2 SVGAGI. The CDR3 sequence: CASRSGTFSANEQFF. Here the CDR3 DNA reads TGTGCCAGCAGATCCGGGACATTCTCTGCAAATGAGCAGTTCTTC.

V and J are TRBV7-9 and TRBJ2-7; D is unresolved. The V end was cut by 1 base, the J end by 5 bases, with 9 bases between. The CDR3 runs to 13 residues. Germline loops: CDR1 SEHNR, CDR2 FQNEAQ (reference sequence). The CDR3 nucleotides read TGTGCCAGCAGCTTAGATGGCAGCCACGAGCAGTACTTC. Translation gives CASSLDGSHEQYF.

This clone has only a few counts. The chain joins TRBV6-5 to TRBJ1-1; D is ambiguous. Trimming removed 0 bases from V and 0 bases from J, with 8 bases in between. Germline V gene sequence: CDR1 MNHEY, CDR2 SVGAGI. This CDR3 is 15 amino acids long. CDR3 nucleotide sequence: TGTGCCAGCAGTTACTCAACTTTTATGAACACTGAAGCTTTCTTT. Its translation is CASSYSTFMNTEAFF.

The chain joins TRBV18 to TRBJ2-3; D possibly corresponds to TRBD2 (6 bases). Germline lookup yields CDR1 KGHSH and CDR2 LQKENI. This CDR3 is 19 amino acids long. V lost 0 bases, J lost 4 bases, and 23 bases lay in between. This CDR3 reads CASSPPRGPAKWEADTQYF. CDR3 sequence (DNA): TGTGCCAGCTCACCACCAAGGGGCCCCGCAAAGTGGGAGGCAGATACGCAGTATTTT. The variable domain in full, completed from reference TRBV18 and TRBJ2-3, reads NAGVMQNPRHLVRRRGQEARLRCSPMKGHSHVYWYRQLPEEGLKFMVYLQKENIIDESGMPKERFSAEFPKEGPSILRIQQVVRGDSAAYFCASSPPRGPAKWEADTQYFGPGTRLTVL.

The table lists this clone with a few counts. The CDR3 loop is CASNEYSNQPQHF. CDR3 nucleotide sequence: TGTGCCAGCAACGAGTATAGCAATCAGCCCCAGCATTTT. J is TRBJ1-5 and V is TRBV28, with unresolved D. V was pared by 7 bases and J by 0 bases, with 7 bases between. Germline-derived CDR1 and CDR2 are MDHEN and SYDVKM. The CDR3 runs to 13 residues.

V and J are TRBV5-4 and TRBJ1-4; maybe TRBD1 (5 bases). This CDR3 comprises 16 residues. The germline gives CDR1 SGHNT, CDR2 YYREEE (reference sequence). V lost 1 base and J lost 5, with 15 bases in between. The CDR3 protein is CASSLMASRGNEKLFF. DNA for the CDR3: TGTGCCAGCAGCTTGATGGCCTCCCGGGGGAATGAAAAACTGTTTTTT. The entire variable domain, with the rest obtained from reference TRBV5-4 and TRBJ1-4, is as follows: ETGVTQSPTHLIKTRGQQVTLRCSSQSGHNTVSWYQQALGQGPQFIFQYYREEENGRGNFPPRFSGLQFPNYSSELNVNALELDDSALYLCASSLMASRGNEKLFFGSGTQLSVL.

The chain uses TRBV5-1 and TRBJ2-7; 10 positions agree with TRBD1. Germline V lookup: CDR1 SGHRS, CDR2 YFSETQ. The CDR3 contains 18 residues. Germline trimming cut 4 bases from V and 3 bases from J; bases unmatched to any gene: 16. This chain's CDR3 is CASSNGQGDPHVLYEQYF. The CDR3 DNA reads as TGCGCCAGCAGCAACGGACAGGGGGATCCCCATGTCCTCTACGAGCAGTACTTC.

The J gene is TRBJ2-1, the V gene TRBV24-1, with D maybe TRBD1 (6 bases). The CDR3 runs to 16 residues. The germline V and J ends were trimmed by 4 bases and 2 bases, with 14 bases remaining between them. Germline values: CDR1 KGHDR, CDR2 SFDVKD. CDR3 residues: CATSDQDSLTYNEQFF. Here the CDR3 DNA reads TGTGCCACCAGTGACCAGGACAGCCTGACCTACAATGAGCAGTTCTTC.

V is TRBV10-1 and J is TRBJ2-3, with D unclear. V gave up 0 bases and J gave up 7 bases, with 5 bases separating them. Germline loops: CDR1 WNHNN, CDR2 SYGVQD (reference sequence). The CDR3 consists of 12 residues. The CDR3 is CASSESGNTQYF. The CDR3 DNA sequence: TGCGCCAGCAGTGAGTCGGGGAATACGCAGTATTTT.

This rearrangement joins TRBV5-6 to TRBJ2-1; D possibly corresponds to TRBD1 (6 bases). This CDR3 spans 15 amino acids. Germline CDR1 and CDR2: SGHDT and YYEEEE. Trimming took off 1 base at V and 1 base at J, with 9 bases between the two ends. CDR3 DNA: TGTGCCAGCAGCTTGCCAGGGGATTCCTACAATGAGCAGTTCTTC. Translated, it gives CASSLPGDSYNEQFF.

The CDR3 loop reads CASSAYTGSNQPQHF. The CDR3 DNA reads as TGTGCCAGCAGCGCTTATACAGGTAGCAATCAGCCCCAGCATTTT. V and J are TRBV6-6 and TRBJ1-5; perhaps TRBD1 as D (5 bases). CDR1 and CDR2 from the germline V gene are MNHNY and SVGAGI (reference sequence). This CDR3 is built from 15 residues. V lost 6 bases to trimming and J lost 0 bases, with 12 bases between them.

This chain uses TRBV28 with TRBJ1-1; D gene unclear. Trimming left V 5 bases short and J 0 bases short, with 7 bases between. Germline V gene sequence: CDR1 MDHEN, CDR2 SYDVKM. The CDR3 has 13 residues. CDR3 sequence (DNA): TGTGCCAGCAGTCTCCCGGTGAACACTGAAGCTTTCTTT. It yields the protein CASSLPVNTEAFF.

The chain employs TRBV2 and TRBJ2-7, with TRBD1 identical over 8 bases. V shed 6 bases and J 1 base; nucleotides not matched to a gene: 5. Germline V gene data show CDR1 as SNHLY and CDR2 as FYNNEI. The CDR3 is made up of 14 amino acids. The DNA of the CDR3 is TGTGCCAGCAGATGGACAGGGCTTTCCTACGAGCAGTACTTC. It translates to CASRWTGLSYEQYF.

The chain has TRBV4-2 and TRBJ1-2, with D possibly being TRBD1 (6 bases). Between the trimmed V and J ends, which lost 0 bases and 4 bases, there was a span of 12 bases. The CDR3 is 15 amino acids. Germline CDR1 LGHNA, CDR2 YNFKEQ. CDR3 nucleotide sequence: TGTGCCAGCAGCCAAGATACAGGACAGCTCTATGGCTACACCTTC. Translation gives CASSQDTGQLYGYTF.

This CDR3 is CASSAEGGAQHF. In nucleotides, the CDR3 is TGTGCCAGCAGTGCCGAGGGGGGGGCCCAGCATTTT. V and J are TRBV27 and TRBJ1-5; possible D gene TRBD1, 6 bases. This CDR3 spans 12 amino acids. The germline V gene encodes CDR1 MNHEY and CDR2 SMNVEV (reference sequence). Trimming shortened V by 5 bases and J by 11 bases, and 13 bases separated the two germline ends.

The genes are TRBV4-3 and TRBJ2-2; D might be TRBD1 (5 bases). The CDR3 contains 15 residues. The ends were cut back, 4 bases at V and 1 base at J, with 10 bases in the middle. Germline CDR1 and CDR2: LGHNA and YSLEER. In DNA form, the CDR3 reads TGCGCCAGCAGCCCTGGACACCTGAACACCGGGGAGCTGTTTTTT. Its protein product is CASSPGHLNTGELFF.

This chain links TRBV18 with TRBJ1-1; no clear D gene. Germline V gives CDR1 KGHSH, CDR2 LQKENI. Trimming stripped 5 bases from V and 4 bases from J, with 11 bases between. This CDR3 has 13 residues. CDR3 sequence: CASSNNSVTEAFF. For the CDR3, the DNA is TGTGCCAGCTCAAATAACAGCGTCACTGAAGCTTTCTTT.

The CDR3 region is CASSQGSDRGEPQHF. The CDR3 DNA follows: TGTGCCAGCAGCCAAGGGAGTGACAGGGGAGAGCCCCAGCATTTT. The chain combines TRBV3-1 (or the pseudogene TRBV3-2) with TRBJ1-5; 8 positions agree with TRBD1. CDR3 size: 15 residues. CDR1 is LGHDT, CDR2 YNNKEL, per germline (reference sequence). The trim removed 1 base at V and 8 bases at J, leaving 7 bases unmatched.

The chain links TRBV15 to TRBJ2-1; D is ambiguous. The V end lost 0 bases, the J end lost 10 bases, and 7 bases lay between the germline ends. This CDR3 has 12 amino acids. Germline V gene sequence: CDR1 LNHNV, CDR2 YYDKDF (reference sequence). The CDR3 DNA is TGTGCCACCAGCAGAGATCCCTCGGAGCAGTTCTTC. Translation: CATSRDPSEQFF.

The rearrangement links TRBV12-3 or TRBV12-4 to TRBJ1-6; 9 bases are a match to TRBD1. The length of the CDR3 is 13 residues. The V and J ends lost 5 bases and 10 bases, in that order; junction bases with no gene match: 3. The CDR3 sequence is CASSRDRESPLHF. The DNA of the CDR3 is TGTGCCAGCAGTAGGGACAGGGAATCACCCCTCCACTTT.

The J gene is TRBJ2-1, the V gene TRBV19; unclear D gene. Germline loops: CDR1 LNHDA, CDR2 SQIVND (reference sequence). CDR3 length equals 14 residues. Trimming stripped 8 bases from V and 2 bases from J, with 13 bases between. The CDR3 sequence is CASSLAFPYNEQFF. DNA for the CDR3: TGTGCCAGTTCCCTGGCATTCCCCTACAATGAGCAGTTCTTC.

This clone was seen more than once but under ten times. The rearrangement uses TRBV2 and TRBJ1-5; 8 nucleotides align to TRBD1. Germline assignment: CDR1 SNHLY and CDR2 FYNNEI. After removal of 6 bases from V and 7 bases from J, the junction contained 5 bases not matched to a gene. This CDR3 comprises 13 residues. CDR3 DNA: TGTGCCAGCAGGCAGGACAGGGCGCAGCCCCAGCATTTT. It yields the protein CASRQDRAQPQHF.

The V and J genes are TRBV19 and TRBJ1-2; D may be TRBD1 (6 bases). Germline lookup yields CDR1 LNHDA and CDR2 SQIVND (reference sequence). The CDR3 covers 14 residues. Trimming removed 9 bases from V and 5 bases from J, with 19 bases in between. In DNA form, the CDR3 reads TGTGCCAGCCAGGATTCAGGGGCCCGGTATGGCTACACCTTC. Translated: CASQDSGARYGYTF.

The chain links TRBV9 to TRBJ2-3, with TRBD2 identical over 8 bases. CDR1 and CDR2 (germline): SGDLS, YYNGEE. V trimming: 2 bases; J trimming: 4 bases; junction bases outside the gene matches: 6. The length of the CDR3 is 15 residues. The CDR3 region has the DNA TGTGCCAGCAGCGTTGTAGCGGGGAGATCAGATACGCAGTATTTT. It translates to CASSVVAGRSDTQYF.

The genes are TRBV5-6 and TRBJ1-4; no definite D call. Germline CDR1 reads SGHDT; CDR2 reads YYEEEE. V was shortened by 2 bases and J by 8 bases, with 13 bases between the two germline ends. The CDR3 totals 14 residues. The CDR3 nucleotides are TGTGCCAGCAGCTTAGGGTCTGCCCGGGAAAAACTGTTTTTT. It is translated as CASSLGSAREKLFF.

The rearrangement links TRBV7-8 to TRBJ1-5, with TRBD1 matching over 8 bases. Germline V gene lookup returns CDR1 SGHVS and CDR2 FQNEAQ. The junction had 4 bases not matched to a gene; V was cut back by 0 bases and J by 6 bases. The CDR3 is 15 residues long. CDR3 sequence (DNA): TGTGCCAGCAGCTTAGCCCACGGACAGGGTCAGCCCCAGCATTTT. Protein: CASSLAHGQGQPQHF.